Below are 18 T cell receptor beta chains sequenced from a single sample in a study of blood T cells in healthy people across ages. Together with a sample-barcoded 5' primer, a J-beta primer mix was included in a second PCR lasting 7 to 11 cycles. Each CDR3 protein gets one entry after TCRdb re-called the 5' RACE reads with MiXCR. This sample has over 1,300,000 distinct CDR3 sequences, with 59% found just once. Specimen: blood. Receptors originate from a young man in good health.

This rearrangement joins TRBV10-3 to TRBJ2-1, with 8 bases lining up with TRBD1. Looked up from germline, CDR1 is ENHRY and CDR2 is SYGVKD. The ends lost 6 bases at V and 3 bases at J; junction bases unmatched: 7. The length of the CDR3 is 15 residues. This chain's CDR3 is CAISPTGEDYNEQFF. CDR3 sequence (DNA): TGTGCCATCAGCCCGACAGGGGAAGACTACAATGAGCAGTTCTTC.

The V call is TRBV18, the J call TRBJ2-7; 8 bases line up with TRBD1. Near its end, the DNA agrees better with TRBJ2-5, so the J call may be wrong. The V gene's germline CDR1 is KGHSH and CDR2 LQKENI. CDR3 length: 14 amino acids. The CDR3 here is CASYEDRDGETQYF. In DNA, the CDR3 is TGTGCCAGCTATGAGGACAGGGATGGTGAGACCCAGTACTTC.

The chain employs TRBV11-3 and TRBJ2-7, with a tentative D call TRBD1 (5 bases). Germline lookup yields CDR1 SGHNT and CDR2 YENEEA. The CDR3 runs to 12 residues. Trimming removed 5 bases at V and 6 bases at J, with 11 bases between. CDR3 in DNA: TGTGCCAGCAGCACTCAGGGTGGCGAGCAGTACTTC. It translates to CASSTQGGEQYF.

CDR3 DNA: TGCAGTGCTCAGACCGGGACAGGGGGTTCACCCCTCCACTTT. It specifies CSAQTGTGGSPLHF. The rearrangement links TRBV20-1 to TRBJ1-6, with 11 bases that match TRBD1. Losses at the gene ends were 5 bases for V and 9 bases for J; bases not matched to a gene: 6. CDR3 length: 14 amino acids. The germline V gene has CDR1 DFQATT and CDR2 SNEGSKA (reference sequence).

The V gene is TRBV20-1, the J gene TRBJ2-1; 8 nucleotides match TRBD2. Germline lookup yields CDR1 DFQATT and CDR2 SNEGSKA (reference sequence). Losses at the gene ends were 8 bases for V and 0 bases for J; bases not matched to a gene: 6. The CDR3 is made up of 14 amino acids. DNA for the CDR3: TGCAGTACGAAGCGGGAGAACTCCTACAATGAGCAGTTCTTC. Protein: CSTKRENSYNEQFF.

The rearrangement links TRBV5-1 to TRBJ2-5; possibly TRBD2 for D (6 bases). From germline, CDR1 is SGHRS and CDR2 YFSETQ. There are 13 residues in the CDR3. Between the trimmed V and J ends, which lost 4 bases and 0 bases, there was a span of 7 bases. CDR3 nucleotides: TGCGCCAGCAGCCAGCGGGACCAAGAGACCCAGTACTTC. It encodes CASSQRDQETQYF.

This clonotype showed up just once. The rearrangement joins TRBV12-3 or TRBV12-4 to TRBJ2-2; D remains ambiguous. The V end was cut by 2 bases, the J end by 6 bases, with 10 bases between. The CDR3 sequence is 14 residues long. The CDR3 is CASSLFARPGELFF. As DNA, the CDR3 is TGTGCCAGCAGTTTATTTGCACGGCCCGGGGAGCTGTTTTTT.

The chain combines TRBV6-1 with TRBJ1-2, with unresolved D. Germline V gene sequence: CDR1 MNHNS, CDR2 SASEGT. This CDR3 contains 11 residues. CDR3 in amino acids: CVGGVGNGYTF. As DNA, the CDR3 is TGTGTCGGCGGGGTTGGGAATGGCTACACCTTC.

This chain joins TRBV7-6 and TRBJ2-7, with D possibly matching TRBD1 (5 bases). Per the germline V gene, CDR1 is SGHVS and CDR2 is FNYEAQ. There are 16 residues in the CDR3. With 4 bases removed from V and 2 bases from J, the gap between germline ends came to 18 bases. As DNA, the CDR3 is TGTGCCAGCAGCTCGCCCCCGGACATAACCCCCTACGAGCAGTACTTC. Translation gives CASSSPPDITPYEQYF.

This clonotype showed up just once. The rearrangement uses TRBV9 and TRBJ1-2; 8 nucleotides match TRBD1. V gave up 3 bases and J gave up 4 bases; unmatched junction bases: 8. The germline V gene has CDR1 SGDLS and CDR2 YYNGEE. CDR3 length equals 15 residues. The CDR3 sequence: CASSGERTGTYGYTF. In DNA, the CDR3 is TGTGCCAGCAGCGGAGAGAGGACAGGGACCTATGGCTACACCTTC.

This chain links TRBV6-1 with TRBJ1-2, with 9 bases matching TRBD1. The CDR3 consists of 16 residues. CDR1 is MNHNS and CDR2 is SASEGT in the germline V gene. The V segment lost 3 bases and the J segment 3 bases; nucleotides outside the gene matches: 8. The CDR3 nucleotides are TGTGCCAGCAGTGACAAGGGATGGACAGGGGACTATGGCTACACCTTC. Protein product: CASSDKGWTGDYGYTF.

This clonotype was found a few times. The gene calls are TRBV4-1 and TRBJ2-1; 7 bases are shared with TRBD1. V shed 5 bases, J shed 6 bases, and the junction held 4 bases outside the gene matches. Germline CDR1 MGHRA, CDR2 YSYEKL. The CDR3 extends over 13 amino acids. The CDR3 here is CASSDRDSNEQFF. For the CDR3, the DNA is TGCGCCAGCAGCGACCGGGACAGCAATGAGCAGTTCTTC.

The chain links TRBV7-8 to TRBJ2-5, with 9 bases identical to TRBD1. The CDR3 spans 17 residues. With V trimmed by 1 base and J by 5 bases, 11 bases remained unmatched. CDR1 SGHVS and CDR2 FQNEAQ come from the germline V gene. Here the CDR3 reads CASSLVSGTGKVETQYF. The CDR3 bases are TGTGCCAGCAGCTTAGTTTCGGGGACAGGGAAAGTGGAGACCCAGTACTTC. Combining the CDR3 with reference TRBV7-8 and TRBJ2-5 gives the whole variable domain GAGVSQSPRYKVAKRGQDVALRCDPISGHVSLFWYQQALGQGPEFLTYFQNEAQLDKSGLPSDRFFAERPEGSVSTLKIQRTQQEDSAVYLCASSLVSGTGKVETQYFGPGTRLLVL.

The rearrangement joins TRBV4-3 to TRBJ2-1; TRBD1 is a possible D gene (6 bases). The germline V and J ends were trimmed by 6 bases and 5 bases, with 20 bases remaining between them. Germline CDR1 and CDR2: LGHNA and YSLEER. The CDR3 runs to 16 residues. The CDR3, as DNA: TGCGCCAGCAGTGGACATGGGGGCTCTTTGGACAATGAGCAGTTCTTC. Translation gives CASSGHGGSLDNEQFF.

The CDR3: CASSLVGRGRNEQFF. As DNA, the CDR3 is TGTGCCAGCAGCTTAGTGGGGAGGGGTCGCAATGAGCAGTTCTTC. This chain connects TRBV7-9 to TRBJ2-1, with TRBD2 matching 7 bases. Germline V CDR1 and CDR2: SEHNR, FQNEAQ (reference sequence). The V gene end was trimmed by 1 base and the J gene end by 6 bases; junction bases not matched to a gene: 6. The CDR3 covers 15 residues.

The rearrangement joins TRBV25-1 to TRBJ1-1; a weak D match, TRBD1 (6 bases). V dropped 1 base and J dropped 1 base, with 10 bases sitting between them. Germline CDR1 reads MGHDK; CDR2 reads SYGVNS. There are 15 residues in the CDR3. CDR3 DNA sequence: TGTGCCAGCAGTGAATCTAACAGGGCGAACACTGAAGCTTTCTTT. It specifies CASSESNRANTEAFF. The full variable domain, rest sourced from reference TRBV25-1 and TRBJ1-1, is EADIYQTPRYLVIGTGKKITLECSQTMGHDKMYWYQQDPGMELHLIHYSYGVNSTEKGDLSSESTVSRIRTEHFPLTLESARPSHTSQYLCASSESNRANTEAFFGQGTRLTVV.

The rearrangement joins TRBV5-6 to TRBJ1-5; D is ambiguous. Looked up from germline, CDR1 is SGHDT and CDR2 is YYEEEE. The V end was cut by 2 bases, the J end by 2 bases, with 8 bases between. The CDR3 is 14 residues long. The CDR3 sequence is CASSFFSRNQPQHF. DNA of the CDR3: TGTGCCAGCAGCTTTTTTAGCCGCAATCAGCCCCAGCATTTT.

This clonotype was seen a few times. The gene calls are TRBV5-1 and TRBJ2-5, with D possibly matching TRBD1 (6 bases). CDR3 length: 11 residues. The V end lost 4 bases, the J end lost 10 bases, and 11 bases lay between the germline ends. The germline gives CDR1 SGHRS, CDR2 YFSETQ. The CDR3 reads CASSNNRDQYF. The CDR3 nucleotides are TGCGCCAGCAGCAACAACAGGGACCAGTACTTC.